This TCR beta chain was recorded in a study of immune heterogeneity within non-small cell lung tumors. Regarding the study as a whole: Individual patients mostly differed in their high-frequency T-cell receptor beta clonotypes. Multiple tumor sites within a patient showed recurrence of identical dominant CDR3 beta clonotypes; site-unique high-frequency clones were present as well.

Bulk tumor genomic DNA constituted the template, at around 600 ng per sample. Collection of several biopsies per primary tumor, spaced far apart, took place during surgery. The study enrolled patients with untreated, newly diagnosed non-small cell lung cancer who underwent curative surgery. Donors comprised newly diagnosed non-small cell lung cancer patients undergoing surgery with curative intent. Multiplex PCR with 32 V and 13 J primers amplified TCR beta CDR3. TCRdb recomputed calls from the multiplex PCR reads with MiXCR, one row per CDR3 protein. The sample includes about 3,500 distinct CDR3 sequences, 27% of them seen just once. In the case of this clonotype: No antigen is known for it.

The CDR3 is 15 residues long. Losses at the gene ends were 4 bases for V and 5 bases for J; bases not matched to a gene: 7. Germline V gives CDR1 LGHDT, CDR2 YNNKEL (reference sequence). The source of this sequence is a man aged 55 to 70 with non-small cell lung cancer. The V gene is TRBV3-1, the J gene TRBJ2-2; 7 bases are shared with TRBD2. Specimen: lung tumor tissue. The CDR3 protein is CASSPKRDRTGELFF. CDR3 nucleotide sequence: TGTGCCAGCAGCCCCAAGCGGGACCGGACCGGGGAGCTGTTTTTT.